This TCR beta chain was observed in a study of blood T cell repertoires in COVID-19. Generated by immunoSEQ multiplex PCR, the TCRdb table keeps only in-frame clones and is missing some. The table shows fewer than 75,000 clones, with roughly nine tenths occurring only once. The length of the CDR3 is 17 residues. Trimming at V came to 4 bases and at J to 8 bases, leaving 16 bases not matched to a gene. From germline, CDR1 is SGHRS and CDR2 YFSETQ. The sample taken for sequencing was peripheral blood. This clonotype was obtained from a man in his forties or fifties with active COVID-19. The genes are TRBV5-1 and TRBJ2-3, with 10 bases aligning to TRBD1. CDR3 sequence reads: CASSEVLTGGAYGTQYF. The CDR3 DNA reads as TGCGCCAGCAGCGAAGTCCTGACAGGGGGCGCTTACGGTACGCAGTATTTT.